This T cell receptor (beta chain) was captured in a study of blood T cell repertoires in COVID-19. Assay: immunoSEQ multiplex PCR; the TCRdb copy retains only in-frame clones and omits some. The table lists over 250,000 clones, roughly 85% of them singletons. The sample was peripheral blood. This receptor was obtained from a woman between 45 and 65 years old who had recovered from COVID-19.

The CDR3 is CASSEGGHLKETQYF. CDR3 nucleotide sequence: TGTGCCAGCAGCGAAGGGGGACACCTAAAAGAGACCCAGTACTTC. The chain carries TRBV9 and TRBJ2-5; maybe TRBD1 (6 bases). Deletions cut 3 bases from V and 3 bases from J, with 15 bases between. Germline loops: CDR1 SGDLS, CDR2 YYNGEE. This CDR3 contains 15 residues.